The rows below give T cell receptor beta chains drawn from one sample of a study of blood T cell repertoires in COVID-19. TCRdb's table, derived via immunoSEQ multiplex PCR, lists solely in-frame clones and lacks some. The sample lists 120,000 to 150,000 clones, approximately 82% occurring once. Material: peripheral blood. The receptors originated from a human donor in a cohort sampled during active COVID-19. The CDR3 runs from the conserved cysteine through the conserved F or W. A D gene is named only where the DNA matches it firmly. Clone size is given for some rows only: seen once, a few or many times, or a class if the clone is expanded.

j_call d_call clone_size v_call cdr3_aa cdr3_nt
TRBJ2-3 NA NA TRBV6-5 CASSPSGNTDTQYF TGTGCCAGCAGTCCAAGCGGAAACACAGATACGCAGTATTTT
TRBJ2-2 NA NA TRBV19 CASSGTPAGTGELFF TGTGCCAGTAGTGGAACCCCCGCGGGCACCGGGGAGCTGTTTTTT
TRBJ2-6 NA NA TRBV19 CASLKAGENGANVLTF TGTGCCAGTCTAAAGGCAGGGGAGAATGGGGCCAACGTCCTGACTTTC
TRBJ1-5 TRBD1 NA TRBV4-1 CASSQDRTGLSNQPQHF TGCGCCAGCAGCCAAGATCGGACAGGGCTAAGCAATCAGCCCCAGCATTTT
TRBJ2-1 TRBD2 NA TRBV5-1 CASFALAGASDEQFF TGCGCCAGCTTCGCACTAGCGGGAGCTTCGGATGAGCAGTTCTTC
TRBJ2-1 TRBD1 NA TRBV19 CASSIPGQDSRSEQFF TGTGCCAGTAGTATTCCGGGACAGGACTCTAGGTCTGAGCAGTTCTTC
TRBJ1-5 NA NA TRBV19 CASSTRWGDQPQHF TGTGCCAGTAGCACTAGGTGGGGTGATCAGCCCCAGCATTTT
TRBJ1-6 NA once TRBV30 CAWSPDSPLHF TGTGCCTGGAGTCCAGATTCACCCCTCCACTTT
TRBJ2-1 TRBD2 NA TRBV6-5 CASILLAGGTHEQFF TGTGCCAGCATCCTACTAGCGGGAGGGACCCATGAGCAGTTCTTC
TRBJ2-1 TRBD1 NA TRBV10-3 CAISDYRGFTPSEQFF TGTGCCATCAGTGACTACAGGGGTTTTACCCCCAGTGAGCAGTTCTTC
TRBJ2-1 TRBD2 once TRBV5-6 CASSPLAGVGDNEQFF TGTGCCAGCAGCCCGTTGGCGGGAGTTGGAGACAATGAGCAGTTCTTC
TRBJ2-5 TRBD2 NA TRBV7-2 CASSYSGRGETQYF TGTGCCAGCAGCTATAGCGGGAGGGGAGAGACCCAGTACTTC
TRBJ2-3 TRBD2 few TRBV11-2 CASSLDAGAVDTQYF TGTGCCAGCAGCTTAGATGCGGGAGCGGTAGATACGCAGTATTTT
TRBJ2-3 TRBD2 NA TRBV10-2 CASSVTSGSLGDTQYF TGCGCCAGCAGTGTGACTAGCGGGAGTCTAGGAGATACGCAGTATTTT
TRBJ2-1 NA NA TRBV3-1/TRBV3-2 CASSQQQGYNEQFF TGTGCCAGCAGCCAGCAACAGGGTTACAATGAGCAGTTCTTC
TRBJ1-4 TRBD1 NA TRBV19 CASSMVGTANEKLFF TGTGCCAGTAGTATGGTCGGGACAGCTAATGAAAAACTGTTTTTT
TRBJ1-1 NA few TRBV7-8 CASSKGQQNTEAFF TGTGCCAGCAGCAAAGGACAGCAGAACACTGAAGCTTTCTTT
TRBJ2-5 TRBD2 NA TRBV6-5 CASSSLAGGIQETQYF TGTGCCAGCAGTTCTCTAGCGGGAGGAATACAAGAGACCCAGTACTTC
TRBJ1-2 NA NA TRBV4-1 CASSQVVELYGYTF TGCGCCAGCAGCCAAGTAGTGGAGCTCTATGGCTACACCTTC
TRBJ1-2 NA NA TRBV6-2/TRBV6-3 CASSYAGQFNYGYTF TGTGCCAGCAGTTACGCCGGACAGTTTAACTATGGCTACACCTTC
TRBJ2-3 TRBD2 NA TRBV25-1 CASSQGLAGEVDTQYF TGTGCCAGCAGCCAGGGACTAGCGGGAGAGGTAGATACGCAGTATTTT
TRBJ1-3 NA NA TRBV7-8 CASSFGRAEGNTIYF TGTGCCAGCAGCTTTGGTCGCGCGGAGGGAAACACCATATATTTT